The sequence of this T cell receptor (beta chain) was determined in a study of a mutant IDH1 vaccine in newly diagnosed glioma. About the research overall: Vaccination began 4-6 weeks post radiotherapy alone, or with temozolomide cycles. The earlier regimen, radiotherapy, temozolomide, or both, was most often both.

Time point reported: week 47, end of study. Each dose delivered 300 ug of mutant IDH1 20-mer peptide subcutaneously with imiquimod. Vaccination of patients was performed eight times, in weeks 1, 3, 5, 7, 11, 15, 19 and 23. Each astrocytoma in the donors was new, WHO grade 3 or 4, IDH1-mutant and ATRX-lost. The table lists this clone with a count of one. Its antigen is currently unknown. This table comes from immunoSEQ multiplex PCR, and its TCRdb copy is limited to in-frame clones, with some not included. This sample has approximately 32,000 clones, with around nine tenths found just once. With V trimmed by 4 bases and J by 4 bases, 10 bases remained unmatched. This CDR3 is built from 15 residues. The germline V gene encodes CDR1 SGHNT and CDR2 YYREEE (reference sequence).

The specimen comprised PBMCs, sampled from a glioma patient whose treatment included an IDH1 peptide vaccine. V and J are TRBV5-4 and TRBJ1-1, with 7 positions matching TRBD1. The sequence came from a man aged 40-49 years with glioma. CDR3 DNA sequence: TGTGCCAGCAGCCCTTCACAGGGGAGGGGCACTGAAGCTTTCTTT. This translates into CASSPSQGRGTEAFF.